Sequencing of this T cell receptor beta chain was carried out in a study of CD8 T cells in Susac syndrome. For the study at large: Sequencing included Susac syndrome patients, roughly six of them with active disease and fewer than 10 in remission. Study-level points and caveats: Susac syndrome CD4+ T cell repertoires showed no clonal expansion.

Germline CDR1 MNHEY, CDR2 SMNVEV (reference sequence). Losses at the gene ends were 3 bases for V and 4 bases for J; bases not matched to a gene: 6. The CDR3 contains 15 residues. When the RNA was reverse transcribed, random hexamers were used with an input of roughly 0.45 to 1 ug. Amplification of TCR beta CDR3 was carried out by immunoSEQ multiplex PCR, which covered 54 Vbeta and 13 Jbeta segments. From the immunoSEQ multiplex PCR reads, TCRdb called clonotypes with MiXCR, one entry per CDR3 protein. The repertoire holds some 160,000 distinct CDR3 sequences, with under 97% as singletons. Through negative isolation, CD4+ and CD8+ T cells were obtained, while TEMRA cells were enriched using FACS. Concerning this clonotype: Its antigen is unidentified.

The receptor comes from a human donor with Susac syndrome. The chain uses TRBV27 and TRBJ2-1; TRBD1 aligns across 7 bases. The sample comprised CD4+ T cells from PBMCs. CDR3 bases: TGTGCCAGCAGTTTTGAGGGGACAGCTTACAATGAGCAGTTCTTC. Encoded protein: CASSFEGTAYNEQFF.